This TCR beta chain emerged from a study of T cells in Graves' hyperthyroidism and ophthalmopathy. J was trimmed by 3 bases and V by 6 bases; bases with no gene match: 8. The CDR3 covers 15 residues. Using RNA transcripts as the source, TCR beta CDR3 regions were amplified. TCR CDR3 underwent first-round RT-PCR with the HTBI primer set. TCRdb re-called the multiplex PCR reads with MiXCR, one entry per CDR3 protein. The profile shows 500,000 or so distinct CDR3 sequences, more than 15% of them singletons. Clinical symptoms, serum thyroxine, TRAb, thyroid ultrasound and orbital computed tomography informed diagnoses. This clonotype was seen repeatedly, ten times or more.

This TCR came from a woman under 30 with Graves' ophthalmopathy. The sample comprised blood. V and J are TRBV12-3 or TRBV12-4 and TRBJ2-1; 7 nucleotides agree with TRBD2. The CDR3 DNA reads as TGTGCCAGCAGCCCTGGGACTACCGTCTACAATGAGCAGTTCTTC. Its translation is CASSPGTTVYNEQFF.